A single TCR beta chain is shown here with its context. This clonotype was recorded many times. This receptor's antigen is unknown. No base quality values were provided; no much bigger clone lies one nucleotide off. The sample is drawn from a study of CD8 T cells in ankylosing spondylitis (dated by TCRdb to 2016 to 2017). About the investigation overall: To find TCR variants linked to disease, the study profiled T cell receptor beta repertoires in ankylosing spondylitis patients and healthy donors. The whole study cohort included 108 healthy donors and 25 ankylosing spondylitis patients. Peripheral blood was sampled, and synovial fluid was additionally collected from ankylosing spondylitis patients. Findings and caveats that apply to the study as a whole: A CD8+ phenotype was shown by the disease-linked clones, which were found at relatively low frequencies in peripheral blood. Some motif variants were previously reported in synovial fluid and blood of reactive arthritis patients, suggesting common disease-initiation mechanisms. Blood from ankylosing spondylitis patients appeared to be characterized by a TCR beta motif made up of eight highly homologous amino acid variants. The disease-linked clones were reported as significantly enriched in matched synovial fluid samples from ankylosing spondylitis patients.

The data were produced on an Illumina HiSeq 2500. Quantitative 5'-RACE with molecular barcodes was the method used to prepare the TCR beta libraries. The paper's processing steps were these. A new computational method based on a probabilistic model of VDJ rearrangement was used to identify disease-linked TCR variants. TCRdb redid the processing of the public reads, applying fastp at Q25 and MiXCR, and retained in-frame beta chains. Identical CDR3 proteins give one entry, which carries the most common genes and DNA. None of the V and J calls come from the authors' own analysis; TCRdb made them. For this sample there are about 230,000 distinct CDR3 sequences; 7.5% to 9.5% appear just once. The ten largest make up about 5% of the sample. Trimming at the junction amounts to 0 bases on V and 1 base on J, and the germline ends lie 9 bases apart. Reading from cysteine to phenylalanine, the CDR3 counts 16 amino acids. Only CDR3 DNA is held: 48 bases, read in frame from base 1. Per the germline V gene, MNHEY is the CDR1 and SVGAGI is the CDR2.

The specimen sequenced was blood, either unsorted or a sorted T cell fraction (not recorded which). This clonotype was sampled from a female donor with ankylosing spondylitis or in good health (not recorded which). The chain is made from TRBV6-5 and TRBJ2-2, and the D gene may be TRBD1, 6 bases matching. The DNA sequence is TGTGCCAGCAGTTACTCACAGGGTGGGAACACCGGGGAGCTGTTTTTT. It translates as CASSYSQGGNTGELFF.